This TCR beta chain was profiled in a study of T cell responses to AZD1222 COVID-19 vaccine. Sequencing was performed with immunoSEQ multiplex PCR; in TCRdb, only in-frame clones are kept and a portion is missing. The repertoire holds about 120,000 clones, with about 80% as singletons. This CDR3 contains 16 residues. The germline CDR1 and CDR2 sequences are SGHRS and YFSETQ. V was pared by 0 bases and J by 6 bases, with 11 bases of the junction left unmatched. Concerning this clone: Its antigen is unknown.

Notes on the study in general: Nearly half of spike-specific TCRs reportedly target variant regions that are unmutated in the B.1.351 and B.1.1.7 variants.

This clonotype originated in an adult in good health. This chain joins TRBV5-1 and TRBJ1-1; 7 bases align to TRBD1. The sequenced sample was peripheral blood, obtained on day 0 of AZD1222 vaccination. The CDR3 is CASSLGVQGVGAEAFF. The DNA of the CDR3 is TGCGCCAGCAGCTTGGGAGTCCAGGGGGTTGGGGCTGAAGCTTTCTTT.